This T cell receptor (beta chain) was found in a study of blood T cell repertoires in COVID-19. Background on the study: PBMCs, B-cell-depleted T cells, or T cells provided the cDNA or gDNA that made up the material.

Germline CDR1 and CDR2: ENHRY and SYGVKD. Trimming removed 8 bases from V and 2 bases from J, with 5 bases in between. The CDR3 loop spans 11 amino acids. The age range of participants was 18 to 89 years, with residence in fewer than 25 US areas. The study counted Cohort 3 donors as recovered given two negative PCRs, clearance, or symptom resolution. Generated by immunoSEQ multiplex PCR, the TCRdb table keeps only in-frame clones and is missing some. The table includes over 250,000 clones, roughly 87% detected once. The V and J genes are TRBV10-3 and TRBJ2-3; no reliable D call. Sequencing used PBMCs or T cells enriched from blood (not recorded which). The receptor comes from a woman aged 25-40 years who had recovered from COVID-19. The CDR3 DNA is TGTGCCATCGGCAACACAGATACGCAGTATTTT. Translation gives CAIGNTDTQYF.